One T cell receptor (beta chain) is described in this entry. What it recognizes is unknown. Regions amplified from RNA transcripts were the TCR beta CDR3 regions. First-round RT-PCR with HTBI primers amplified the TCR CDR3 region. MiXCR, applied by TCRdb to the multiplex PCR reads, yields one record per CDR3 protein. The profile shows under 400,000 distinct CDR3 sequences, around a sixth of them singletons. Germline CDR1 reads DFQATT; CDR2 reads SNEGSKA (reference sequence). The V gene lost 1 base and the J gene lost 4 bases, with 14 bases spanning the gap. This CDR3 comprises 14 residues. This record belongs to a study of T cells in Graves' hyperthyroidism and ophthalmopathy. Study-wide findings and caveats: Ophthalmopathy cases were set apart from stable hyperthyroidism by a 13 V-J model.

The V gene is TRBV20-1, the J gene TRBJ2-7; tentative D call: TRBD1 (5 bases). The TCR sequence derives from a man between 25 and 39 years old with Graves' hyperthyroidism. The sequenced sample consisted of blood. The CDR3 loop is CSARVPGFGYEQYF. CDR3 sequence (DNA): TGCAGTGCTAGAGTACCAGGGTTTGGATACGAGCAGTACTTC.